Sequencing of this T cell receptor beta chain was carried out in a study of blood T cell repertoires in COVID-19. Across the study: COVID-19 samples, acute and convalescent, were from the United States, Italy and Spain. Sources were T cells, B-cell-depleted T cells, or PBMCs; the material itself was cDNA or gDNA.

The authors' processing: How many nucleated cells were present was estimated from reference gene primer amplification. Here immunoSEQ multiplex PCR was the method, and the copy in TCRdb shows in-frame clones only, minus some. V and J calls and clone size are given by that table; D and trimming were obtained from the DNA. Here the sample spans 270,000 or so clones, about 91% being singletons. Trimming removed 5 bases from V and 5 bases from J, with 17 bases in between. Germline loops: CDR1 KGHDR, CDR2 SFDVKD. This CDR3 is 16 amino acids long. This clone has more than one count but fewer than ten. Sequencing used peripheral blood. The V gene is TRBV24-1, the J gene TRBJ2-2; weak D call: TRBD1 (6 bases). The sequence derives from a middle-aged woman who had recovered from COVID-19. The CDR3: CATSASQGYRTGELFF. As DNA, the CDR3 is TGTGCCACCAGTGCGTCGCAGGGGTACCGGACCGGGGAGCTGTTTTTT.